This T cell receptor beta chain was identified in a study of control samples from healthy donors and cancer patients. Germline V CDR1 and CDR2: SNHLY, FYNNEI. This CDR3 contains 14 residues. The V and J ends lost 5 bases and 2 bases, in that order; junction bases with no gene match: 6. Measured with immunoSEQ multiplex PCR; TCRdb has only the in-frame clones, and not every one. The sample carries about 160,000 clones, around 94% recorded once. The chain combines TRBV2 with TRBJ2-7, with 7 positions matching TRBD1. Sequencing input: PBMCs. The receptor was isolated from a man in his fifties or sixties with colorectal cancer. CDR3 DNA sequence: TGTGCCAGCAGTCGGACAGGAAGTCCCTACGAGCAGTACTTC. This encodes CASSRTGSPYEQYF.